The sequence of this T cell receptor beta chain was determined in a study of beta chain features in type 1 diabetes. Investigators reverse transcribed all isolated RNA, so they sequenced expressed TCRB transcripts. TCRdb keeps only in-frame clones here, not all; method: immunoSEQ multiplex PCR. The sample carries fewer than 200,000 clones, 10% recorded once. As to this clone: The antigen is not known.

V dropped 5 bases and J dropped 0 bases, with 11 bases sitting between them. Per germline, CDR1 SGHTA and CDR2 FQGNSA. CDR3 length: 15 residues. A sort by CD45RO/CCR7/CD25/CD127/CD95/CD27 yielded CD4+ naive, central memory, regulatory and stem cell-like memory cells. Study conclusions and caveats: Fewer insertions but more deletions were seen at VDJ junctions in type 1 diabetes patients. A cDNA-based sequencing approach could over-represent cells with high TCR expression. Shorter TCRB CDR3s, moderately but significantly so, were found in Type 1 diabetes patients in all four CD4+ subsets.

This TCR came from a man aged 25-40 years with type 1 diabetes. J is TRBJ1-5 and V is TRBV7-2, with a weak D call TRBD1 (6 bases). What was sequenced was central memory CD4+ T cells from blood. CDR3: CASSVVGASNQPQHF. CDR3 sequence (DNA): TGTGCCAGCAGCGTCGTGGGGGCTAGCAATCAGCCCCAGCATTTT.